A single T cell receptor beta chain is shown here with its context. V shed 4 bases, J shed 8 bases, and the junction held 7 bases outside the gene matches. The CDR3 totals 15 residues. The germline CDR1 and CDR2 sequences are SNHLY and FYNNEI. TCRdb keeps only in-frame clones here, not all; method: immunoSEQ multiplex PCR. Counted here are 200,000 or so clones, approximately 84% occurring once; the ten biggest clones make up less than 2%. This sample is drawn from a study of blood T cell repertoires in COVID-19. Overall study context: The United States, Italy and Spain supplied acute and convalescent COVID-19 samples.

Either two negative PCRs, clearance, or symptom resolution qualified Cohort 3 donors as recovered. The specimen sequenced was PBMCs or T cells enriched from blood (not recorded which). The TCR comes from a man in his 60s who had recovered from COVID-19. The chain is built from TRBV2 and TRBJ1-6; 8 bases match TRBD1. The DNA of the CDR3 is TGTGCCAGCAGTGGGACAGGGCGGTGGGATTCACCCCTCCACTTT. This translates into CASSGTGRWDSPLHF.